This T cell receptor (beta chain) stems from a study of cytomegalovirus exposure and HLA in healthy donors (dated by TCRdb to 2016 to 2017). Describing the broader study: In an earlier analysis of some 550 of the donors, 276 Gb of sequence data and 90 million to 120 million unique TCR beta sequences from 180 million or so T cells were reported. About 300 gigabases of sequencing data and some 85 million unique TCR sequences were included in an early release covering roughly 700 HLA-typed donors. Of the approximately 400 genotyped donors, approximately 83% fell in the genetic ancestry cluster associated with self-reported Caucasian donors. The study aimed to test whether cataloging public T cell receptors could reveal signatures of past pathogen exposure. The study used immunosequencing to profile the T cell repertoires of some 600 subjects and linked those repertoires to cytomegalovirus serostatus. In addition to the first cohort of around 670 subjects, a separate validation cohort of about 120 different subjects was used. To predict cytomegalovirus infection status, the study combined high-throughput TCR immunosequencing, statistical association of individual TCRs with disease status, and machine learning. In a later analysis, previously published TCR beta repertoires from about 670 donors were re-analyzed and high-resolution HLA genotyping was added so that TCR occurrence patterns could be studied. In the later analysis, no new phenotypic data were used to find candidate immune exposures; instead, reliance was placed on TCR beta sequences and their occurrence across donors. To decide whether each TCR beta V gene segment behaved as functional or pseudogenic, an earlier analysis of several hundred of the donors relied on high-throughput TCR beta sequencing. Donor age, sex, ethnicity and CMV serostatus were compiled together with the repertoire data. In a later genetic analysis, genome-wide SNP genotypes for about three fifths of the roughly 670 donors were used, and that subset was treated as a discovery cohort. All discovery cohort repertoires had been generated using a single sequencing platform. Class I and class II HLA loci were covered by the typing at four-digit resolution. The number of typed donors differed by locus: about 620-630 for A, B, C, DRB1 and DQB1; 500 to 550 for DQA1; approximately 610 for DPA1; and approximately 450 for DPB1. Five DR-DQ haplotypes were handled as single units for association and clustering, since linkage in the cohort was strong. On average, approximately 250,000 unique TCR beta nucleotide sequences were sequenced per donor among 398 genotyped donors of the cohort, with roughly 18% of those sequences being non-productive.

Turning to this clone: No cognate antigen has been identified for it.

The cohort consisted of 666 healthy bone marrow donors. Cohort members were all nominally healthy when sampled, although unrecorded immune exposures were likely present. The donor was CMV seropositive and was included in the group of 250 to 350 seropositive cohort members. A peripheral blood sample was collected from each donor, and TCR beta sequencing was performed on peripheral blood mononuclear cells. Genomic DNA extraction from the blood cell samples was performed with the Qiagen DNeasy Blood Extraction Kit. Here is what the overall study found, with its caveats: According to a later analysis, TCR association rates differed among HLA loci, with DRB1 alleles showing the most associated TCRs and HLA-C alleles showing the fewest. HLA typing was unavailable for some donors at each locus, so association tests used only the typed subset. In a later analysis, several top co-occurrence clusters were reported to appear linked to parvovirus B19, influenza, CMV and Epstein-Barr virus. Strong co-occurrence of HLA alleles, especially DR and DQ, made assigning TCR associations to individual alleles difficult. A few of the identified cytomegalovirus-associated TCR beta chains were confirmed in vitro to be specific for cytomegalovirus antigens. Because counts were too low, seventeen rarely observed V segments, including chromosome 9 orphons, were excluded from the earlier analysis of some 590 of the donors. V-gene and J-gene trimming of TCR beta chains was associated with a missense DCLRE1C variant in a later genetic analysis, and the association was replicated in an independent cohort. A later genetic analysis reported fewer N-insertions in productive TCRs among donors in an Asian-associated ancestry cluster than the roughly 700-donor mean. In this cohort, only TCR beta chains were sequenced, and detectable features were limited by the absence of alpha or paired-chain data. The only immune exposure information available for the cohort was CMV serostatus. Roughly uniform sequencing depth across donors was assumed in presence/absence analyses, although this assumption may not hold. While some public TCRs were present in many individuals, most TCR sequences turned up only very rarely across donors. In a later analysis, HLA-associated TCR beta chains showed more clonal expansion and lower generation probabilities than non-associated chains that were equally common. At a false discovery rate of 0.05, a later analysis linked around 15,000 TCR beta sequences to specific HLA alleles. It was suggested by the authors that the approach could potentially be generalized to other disease states and immunological phenotypes. Cytomegalovirus status was reported to be diagnosed by the classifier with high specificity and sensitivity in both the original and validation cohorts. Most CMV-associated TCR beta chains appeared to be HLA-restricted in a later analysis, and the HLA associations seemed to be driven largely by CMV exposure. Correlated functional status among segregating V segments might be attributable to linkage disequilibrium, but an unknown experimental factor could not be ruled out. Some IMGT-functional V segments, including TRBV6-2 and TRBV6-3, could not be told apart with the 87-base-pair reads, so those segments were excluded. A further reported finding was that TCR beta sequences accurately predicted the HLA-A and HLA-B alleles for most subjects in the first cohort. A total of 150 to 200 TCR beta chains were listed by the study as associated with cytomegalovirus. In an earlier analysis of a few hundred of the donors, most TCR beta V segments were observed in productive rearrangements about 87% or about 30% of the time, broadly matching IMGT annotations. A cluster of highly shared sequence variants was judged likely to be a technical artifact of the sequencing pipeline.

The V end gives up 0 bases and the J end 2 bases, leaving 6 bases in the junction not matched to a gene. CDR1 and CDR2, per the germline V gene, are LGHNA and YNFKEQ. Spanning cysteine to phenylalanine, the CDR3 consists of 16 amino acids. Only the CDR3 portion is preserved as DNA: 48 bases, with reading frame beginning at the first base. Libraries were constructed by the immunoSEQ multiplex PCR assay. For the multiplex PCR, a mixture combining 60 forward primers for TCR Vbeta segments and 13 reverse primers for TCR Jbeta segments was used. Amplification of the CDR3 region of rearranged TCR beta genes was performed with a multiplex PCR assay on genomic DNA. Amplified TCR beta libraries were sequenced as 87-base-pair reads on the Illumina HiSeq System. As for how the authors treated the data: In a later analysis, tens of millions of unique TCR beta chains were counted across the approximately 640 repertoires, and approximately 11 million of these chains were shared by at least two donors. Raw reads were error-corrected and collapsed into unique sequences by a nearest-neighbor algorithm in which closely related sequences were merged to remove PCR and sequencing errors. Alignment of CDR3 sequences to IMGT reference sequences was used to assign V, D and J gene segments. For a sequence to be retained, a match of at least six nucleotides was required to both a V gene segment and a J gene segment. Rearrangements were called productive when the CDR3 lacked stop codons and stayed in frame with V and J; all others were non-productive. Following IMGT convention, CDR3 was defined as the stretch from the second conserved V-encoded cysteine up to the conserved J-encoded phenylalanine. In an earlier analysis of just under 600 of the donors, sequences lacking an unambiguous match to a single V gene segment were excluded. In an earlier analysis of approximately 610 of the donors, V segments were called functional above 56.7% productive rearrangements and were called segregating when the between-donor standard deviation exceeded 5%. To diagnose cytomegalovirus status from the catalog of TCR beta chain sequences, a statistical classification framework was built. In a later analysis, TCR nucleotide sequences were compared against IMGT/GENE-DB human TR gene sequences so that V and J genes could be assigned. A later analysis assigned CDR3 sequences and most-parsimonious VDJ recombination scenarios with the TCRdist pipeline. In a later analysis, each TCR beta chain was defined by its CDR3 amino acid sequence together with its V-gene family, and reads without a unique V-gene family were excluded. In a later analysis, some 600 highly shared, low-generation-probability nucleotide sequences were removed to address suspected cross-contamination and a sequencing artifact. A later analysis calculated a clonal expansion index for each public chain from normalized within-repertoire ranks of inferred template counts. Generation probabilities in a later analysis came from a VDJ recombination model fitted to out-of-frame rearrangements, and those results were checked against IGoR. In a later analysis, hypergeometric tests were used to score TCR-TCR, TCR-HLA and TCR-CMV co-occurrence, with a repertoire-size bias correction applied to TCR pairs. False discovery rates were estimated in a later analysis by permuting HLA or CMV assignments 20 times. A later analysis grouped co-occurring TCRs with DBSCAN, adding TCRdist sequence similarity when clustering within HLA-allele-positive subsets. Co-occurrence clustering excluded repertoires with fewer than 30,000 or more than 120,000 public chains, plus five with anomalous nucleotide sharing. Drawn from immuneACCESS, this table holds only the in-frame rearrangements with V and J called that TCRdb kept. Clones are partly lost; checked studies trace under half to an unresolved V gene and leave the rest unexplained. The V and J calls and the clone size are those of that table, but D and trimming were determined from the DNA. In this sample's table one finds about 49,000 clones. The ten largest make up 9.5% to 15% of the sample.

Sequencing used PBMCs. The chain is assembled from TRBV4-2 and TRBJ1-2; 7 middle bases align to TRBD1. The receptor comes from a man between 18 and 35 years old in good health and CMV-seropositive. For the CDR3, the sequence is CASSQDRPRGNYGYTF. The bases read TGTGCCAGCAGCCAAGATAGGCCCAGGGGGAACTATGGCTACACCTTC.